One and the same sample provided the 20 T cell receptor beta chains below, sequenced in a study of blood T cell repertoires in COVID-19. Profiling relied on immunoSEQ multiplex PCR, and the TCRdb table lists in-frame clones only, not all of them. Among 25,000 to 35,000 clones listed, about 88% were seen once. Sequencing was done on a sample of peripheral blood. The receptors come from a human donor with acute or convalescent COVID-19. The donor label of this sample is uncertain.

The J gene is TRBJ2-5, the V gene TRBV6-5; 7 bases align to TRBD2. This CDR3 has 13 amino acids. Germline lookup yields CDR1 MNHEY and CDR2 SVGAGI. The V segment lost 10 bases and the J segment 1 base; nucleotides outside the gene matches: 6. CDR3 sequence: CATSWGGQETQYF. The CDR3 DNA sequence: TGTGCCACTTCCTGGGGGGGCCAAGAGACCCAGTACTTC.

This rearrangement joins TRBV2 to TRBJ2-2, with TRBD1 identical over 8 bases. CDR1 is SNHLY, CDR2 FYNNEI, per germline. Germline trimming cut 5 bases from V and 1 base from J; bases unmatched to any gene: 6. The CDR3 is made up of 16 amino acids. CDR3 sequence reads: CASSWTGYLNTGELFF. CDR3 sequence (DNA): TGTGCCAGCAGTTGGACAGGGTATCTGAACACCGGGGAGCTGTTTTTT.

The sample holds one count of this clone. The gene calls are TRBV7-3 and TRBJ1-1; 7 bases map to TRBD1. Trimming cost V 0 bases and J 5 bases; bases outside gene matches: 3. The CDR3 is 14 amino acids. In germline, CDR1 is SGHTA, CDR2 FQGTGA. CDR3 residues: CASSLTAQGTEAFF. The CDR3 region has the DNA TGTGCCAGCAGCTTAACAGCACAGGGGACTGAAGCTTTCTTT. Based on the CDR3 plus reference TRBV7-3 and TRBJ1-1, the full variable domain is GAGVSQTPSNKVTEKGKYVELRCDPISGHTALYWYRQSLGQGPEFLIYFQGTGAADDSGLPNDRFFAVRPEGSVSTLKIQRTERGDSAVYLCASSLTAQGTEAFFGQGTRLTVV.

The chain combines TRBV11-2 with TRBJ1-3, with a possible D match to TRBD1 (6 bases). Per the germline V gene, CDR1 is SGHAT and CDR2 is FQNNGV. The length of the CDR3 is 15 residues. The V and J ends lost 5 bases and 4 bases respectively, with 15 bases between them. In DNA, the CDR3 is TGTGCCAGCAGCGCGCTCTCAGGGGTCGGAAACACCATATATTTT. Translation: CASSALSGVGNTIYF.

This sequence joins TRBV6-5 and TRBJ2-6; no reliable D call. This CDR3 spans 15 amino acids. Germline-derived CDR1 and CDR2 are MNHEY and SVGAGI. The V end was cut by 6 bases, the J end by 0 bases, with 9 bases between. CDR3 loop: CASSPLSSGANVLTF. In DNA form, the CDR3 reads TGTGCCAGCAGCCCCCTCAGCTCTGGGGCCAACGTCCTGACTTTC.

The chain links TRBV4-3 to TRBJ2-3, with TRBD1 identical over 8 bases. Germline loops: CDR1 LGHNA, CDR2 YSLEER. This CDR3 is 17 amino acids long. Trimming took 0 bases from V and 2 from J; bases not matched to a gene: 7. The CDR3 DNA is TGCGCCAGCAGCCAAGAGGCGAGACAGGGGATCACAGATACGCAGTATTTT. Translated, it gives CASSQEARQGITDTQYF.

This clone was counted a single time. The rearrangement links TRBV12-5 to TRBJ2-3, with 7 bases that match TRBD1. CDR1 is LGHNT, CDR2 FRNRAP, per germline. V lost 11 bases and J lost 2; bases outside the gene matches: 10. CDR3 size: 14 residues. CDR3 in amino acids: CAAQKGAFTDTQYF. The CDR3 DNA sequence: TGTGCTGCACAAAAGGGGGCATTCACAGATACGCAGTATTTT.

J is TRBJ2-7 and V is TRBV21-1; no DNA check was done on the table's D call, TRBD1. TRBV21-1 is a pseudogene segment. The CDR3 loop spans 15 amino acids. In DNA form, the CDR3 reads TGTGCCAGCAGCAAAGCGGGGACAGTAAGCTACGAGCAGTACTTC. Amino acids: CASSKAGTVSYEQYF.

This clone has a single count. The chain is built from TRBV5-1 and TRBJ1-4; 7 bases fit TRBD1. After removal of 0 bases from V and 7 bases from J, the junction contained 12 bases not matched to a gene. Germline CDR1 is SGHRS and CDR2 is YFSETQ. The CDR3 is made up of 17 amino acids. The CDR3: CASSLGRDSWEIEKLFF. As DNA, the CDR3 is TGCGCCAGCAGCTTGGGGAGGGACAGCTGGGAAATTGAAAAACTGTTTTTT.

This chain links TRBV19 with TRBJ1-2, with D possibly TRBD1 on 6 matching bases. Germline values: CDR1 LNHDA, CDR2 SQIVND (reference sequence). The CDR3 is 15 residues long. The germline V and J ends were trimmed by 9 bases and 7 bases, with 24 bases remaining between them. CDR3 sequence (DNA): TGTGCCAGCTTGCCCTCAATTACAGGGATGCGTGGCTACACCTTC. Amino acids: CASLPSITGMRGYTF.

The V gene is TRBV6-6, the J gene TRBJ1-6; D unclear. Trimming removed 5 bases from V and 7 bases from J, with 12 bases in between. There are 14 residues in the CDR3. CDR1 MNHNY and CDR2 SVGAGI come from the germline V gene (reference sequence). CDR3 nucleotides: TGTGCCAGCAGTCGGGGAGTGGGAAATTCACCCCTCCACTTT. It translates to CASSRGVGNSPLHF.

The genes are TRBV5-6 and TRBJ1-5; possibly TRBD1 for D (6 bases). This CDR3 region has 14 residues. Per germline, CDR1 SGHDT and CDR2 YYEEEE. V was shortened by 1 base and J by 1 base, with 6 bases between the two germline ends. CDR3 protein: CASSLTGSNQPQHF. DNA of the CDR3: TGTGCCAGCAGCTTGACAGGGAGCAATCAGCCCCAGCATTTT.

This clone was observed a few times. The V and J genes are TRBV29-1 and TRBJ1-3; no reliable D call. Germline V lookup: CDR1 SQVTM, CDR2 ANQGSEA. The germline V and J ends were trimmed by 3 bases and 0 bases, with 9 bases remaining between them. The length of the CDR3 is 14 residues. In DNA, the CDR3 is TGCAGCGTTGACGGGGTGGGCTCTGGAAACACCATATATTTT. The encoded protein is CSVDGVGSGNTIYF.

The DNA for the CDR3 is TGTGCCAGCAGCACAGGGACAGTCAATCAGCCCCAGCATTTT. Translated, it gives CASSTGTVNQPQHF. V usage is TRBV7-8 and J usage is TRBJ1-5, with 7 bases identical to TRBD1. The trim removed 5 bases at V and 3 bases at J, leaving 4 bases unmatched. Germline V CDR1 and CDR2: SGHVS, FQNEAQ. This CDR3 is built from 14 residues.

This chain links TRBV5-6 with TRBJ1-6; D gene ambiguous. The germline V and J ends were trimmed by 4 bases and 11 bases, with 19 bases remaining between them. This CDR3 has 15 amino acids. Looked up from germline, CDR1 is SGHDT and CDR2 is YYEEEE. CDR3 amino acids: CASSAGRGGRAPLHF. The CDR3 DNA is TGTGCCAGCAGCGCTGGGCGGGGAGGTCGGGCACCCCTCCACTTT.

The chain links TRBV10-1 to TRBJ2-7, with TRBD1 identical over 9 bases. Germline CDR1 is WNHNN and CDR2 is SYGVQD (reference sequence). The J segment lost 7 bases and the V segment lost 8 bases, leaving 9 bases of the junction unmatched. The CDR3 is 13 residues long. In nucleotides, the CDR3 is TGCGCCAGCGCGACGGGACAGGGTCTGGAGCAGTACTTC. Protein product: CASATGQGLEQYF.

This clone was seen just once. The chain couples TRBV5-6 to TRBJ1-1, with a tentative D call TRBD1 (5 bases). CDR1 SGHDT and CDR2 YYEEEE come from the germline V gene. The germline V and J ends were trimmed by 0 bases and 5 bases, with 8 bases remaining between them. The CDR3 is 13 amino acids. The chain's CDR3 is CASSLAGSTEAFF. CDR3 DNA: TGTGCCAGCAGCTTGGCAGGGTCGACTGAAGCTTTCTTT.

V gene TRBV24-1 combines with J gene TRBJ2-1; 8 bases are shared with TRBD2. Germline V CDR1 and CDR2: KGHDR, SFDVKD. J was trimmed by 3 bases and V by 4 bases; bases with no gene match: 13. This CDR3 contains 18 residues. The DNA for the CDR3 is TGTGCCACCAGTGACCGGGGAGGACTAGCTGGAATCTACAATGAGCAGTTCTTC. This encodes CATSDRGGLAGIYNEQFF.

The V and J genes are TRBV12-3 or TRBV12-4 and TRBJ2-7, with D possibly matching TRBD2 (5 bases). Trimming took off 6 bases at V and 1 base at J, with 10 bases between the two ends. This CDR3 is built from 13 residues. DNA of the CDR3: TGTGCCAGCAGCCGGGAACTTTCCTACGAGCAGTACTTC. Amino acid sequence: CASSRELSYEQYF.

This clone appeared a few times. V is TRBV11-3 and J is TRBJ1-2, with TRBD1 matching over 10 bases. Unmatched junction bases numbered 10, after V lost 8 bases and J lost 4 bases. The length of the CDR3 is 15 residues. CDR1 and CDR2 (germline): SGHNT, YENEEA. The CDR3 DNA reads TGTGCCAGCCGCGCCGGGACAGGGGACTCCTATGGCTACACCTTC. Translation gives CASRAGTGDSYGYTF. Filled out from reference TRBV11-3 and TRBJ1-2, the complete variable domain reads EAGVVQSPRYKIIEKKQPVAFWCNPISGHNTLYWYLQNLGQGPELLIRYENEEAVDDSQLPKDRFSAERLKGVDSTLKIQPAELGDSAVYLCASRAGTGDSYGYTFGSGTRLTVV.